This entry describes one T cell receptor beta chain. The V gene lost 10 bases and the J gene lost 2 bases, with 15 bases spanning the gap. The CDR3 length is 13 residues. CDR1 is SGHVS, CDR2 FQNEAQ, per germline. The source of the sample is a study of PD-L1 blockade in urothelial cancer. The time point denotes: pretreatment peripheral blood. The repertoire was sequenced with immunoSEQ multiplex PCR; TCRdb's copy has only in-frame clones and lacks some. The repertoire holds roughly 54,000 clones, 87% seen once, with approximately 15% in the top ten. The chain carries TRBV7-8 and TRBJ2-7; D ambiguous. This sequence originates from a woman in her sixties with urothelial cancer. The material was PBMCs, obtained around atezolizumab (anti-PD-L1) treatment. CDR3: CATSVVSPYEQYF. In DNA form, the CDR3 reads TGTGCCACTTCCGTAGTGTCCCCCTACGAGCAGTACTTC.